This TCR beta chain is from a study of blood T cells in healthy people across ages. Sample-barcoded 5' priming and a J-beta primer mix drove a second PCR of roughly 7 to 11 cycles. TCRdb re-called the 5' RACE reads through MiXCR, storing one row per CDR3 protein. This sample has some 900,000 distinct CDR3 sequences, with 48% found just once. This clonotype was seen a few times. Its target is not known. General study results and limits: Unsorted PBMCs blocked a conclusive comparison of naive and antigen-experienced cells.

The germline V gene encodes CDR1 SQVTM and CDR2 ANQGSEA. The CDR3 runs 14 residues. Losses at the gene ends were 8 bases for V and 5 bases for J; bases not matched to a gene: 13. This sequence joins TRBV29-1 and TRBJ2-3; TRBD2 matches 7 bases. The sequence was collected from a man between 25 and 39 years old in good health. The sample taken for sequencing was blood. The CDR3 nucleotides read TGCAGCTACAAGCGGGGCCCCGGTATAGATACGCAGTATTTT. Residues: CSYKRGPGIDTQYF.